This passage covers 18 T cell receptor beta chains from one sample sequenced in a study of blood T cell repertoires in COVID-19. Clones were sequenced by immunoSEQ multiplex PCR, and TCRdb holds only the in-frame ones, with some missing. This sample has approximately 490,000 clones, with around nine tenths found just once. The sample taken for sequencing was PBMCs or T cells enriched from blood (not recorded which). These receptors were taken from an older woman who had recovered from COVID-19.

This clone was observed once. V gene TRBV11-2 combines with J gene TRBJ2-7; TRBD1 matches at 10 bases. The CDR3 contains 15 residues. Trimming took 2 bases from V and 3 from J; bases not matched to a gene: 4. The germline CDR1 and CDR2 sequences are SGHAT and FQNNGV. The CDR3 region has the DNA TGTGCCAGCAGCTTATTAGGGACAGGGGACTACGAGCAGTACTTC. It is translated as CASSLLGTGDYEQYF.

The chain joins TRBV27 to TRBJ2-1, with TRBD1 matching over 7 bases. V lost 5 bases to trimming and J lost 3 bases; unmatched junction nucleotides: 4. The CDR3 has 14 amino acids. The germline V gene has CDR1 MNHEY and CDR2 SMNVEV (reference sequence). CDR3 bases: TGTGCCAGCAGTCTAGGGGGCGTCTACAATGAGCAGTTCTTC. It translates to CASSLGGVYNEQFF.

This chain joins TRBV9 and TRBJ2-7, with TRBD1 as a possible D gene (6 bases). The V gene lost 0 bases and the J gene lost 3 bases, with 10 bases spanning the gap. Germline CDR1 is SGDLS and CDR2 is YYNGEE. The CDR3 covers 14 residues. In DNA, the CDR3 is TGTGCCAGCAGCGTAGGGGACACCAACTACGAGCAGTACTTC. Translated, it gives CASSVGDTNYEQYF.

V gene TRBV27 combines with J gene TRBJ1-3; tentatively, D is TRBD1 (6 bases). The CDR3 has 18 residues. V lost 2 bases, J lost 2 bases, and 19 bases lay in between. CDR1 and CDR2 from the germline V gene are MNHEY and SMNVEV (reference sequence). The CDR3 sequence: CASSLRGLGGATGNTIYF. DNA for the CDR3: TGTGCCAGCAGTTTAAGAGGGTTAGGGGGAGCCACTGGAAACACCATATATTTT.

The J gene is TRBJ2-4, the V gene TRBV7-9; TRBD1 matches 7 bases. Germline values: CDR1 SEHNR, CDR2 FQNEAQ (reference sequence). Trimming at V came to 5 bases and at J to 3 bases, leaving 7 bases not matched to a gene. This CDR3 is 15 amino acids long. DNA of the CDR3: TGTGCCAGCAGCCAAGGACAGGCAGGCAAAAACATTCAGTACTTC. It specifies CASSQGQAGKNIQYF.

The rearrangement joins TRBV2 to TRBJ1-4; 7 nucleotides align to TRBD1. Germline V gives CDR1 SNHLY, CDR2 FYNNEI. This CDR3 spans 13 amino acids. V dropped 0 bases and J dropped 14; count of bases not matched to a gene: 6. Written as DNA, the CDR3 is TGTGCCAGCAGTGAAGCCAGGGGGGAAACCCTGTTTTTT. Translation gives CASSEARGETLFF.

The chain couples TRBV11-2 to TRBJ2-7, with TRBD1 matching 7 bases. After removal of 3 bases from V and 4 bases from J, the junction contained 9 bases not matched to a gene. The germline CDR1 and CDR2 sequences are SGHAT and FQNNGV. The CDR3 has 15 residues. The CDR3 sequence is CASSFHTGEKYEQYF. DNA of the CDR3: TGTGCCAGCAGCTTCCATACAGGGGAAAAGTACGAGCAGTACTTC.

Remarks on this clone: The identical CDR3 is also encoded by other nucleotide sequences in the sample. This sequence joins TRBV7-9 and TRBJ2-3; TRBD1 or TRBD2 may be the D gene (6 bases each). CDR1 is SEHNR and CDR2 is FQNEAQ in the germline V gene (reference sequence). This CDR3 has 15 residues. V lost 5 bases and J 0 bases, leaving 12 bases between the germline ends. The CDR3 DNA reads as TGTGCCAGCAGCCTAGGGGGACTCAGCACAGATACGCAGTATTTT. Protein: CASSLGGLSTDTQYF.

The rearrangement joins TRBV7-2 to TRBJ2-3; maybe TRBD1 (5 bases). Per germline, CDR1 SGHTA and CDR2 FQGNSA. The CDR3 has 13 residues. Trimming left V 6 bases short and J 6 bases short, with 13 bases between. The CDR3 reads CASSFHQGDTQYF. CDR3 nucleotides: TGTGCCAGCAGTTTTCACCAGGGTGATACGCAGTATTTT.

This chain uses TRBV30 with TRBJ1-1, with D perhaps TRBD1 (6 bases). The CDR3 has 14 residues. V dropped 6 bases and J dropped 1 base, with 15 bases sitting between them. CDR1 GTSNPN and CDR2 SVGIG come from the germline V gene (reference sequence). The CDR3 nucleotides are TGTGCCTGTAGGACAGCTCTTTCGAACACTGAAGCTTTCTTT. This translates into CACRTALSNTEAFF. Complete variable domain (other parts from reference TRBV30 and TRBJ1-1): SQTIHQWPATLVQPVGSPLSLECTVEGTSNPNLYWYRQAAGRGLQLLFYSVGIGQISSEVPQNLSASRPQDRQFILSSKKLLLSDSGFYLCACRTALSNTEAFFGQGTRLTVV.

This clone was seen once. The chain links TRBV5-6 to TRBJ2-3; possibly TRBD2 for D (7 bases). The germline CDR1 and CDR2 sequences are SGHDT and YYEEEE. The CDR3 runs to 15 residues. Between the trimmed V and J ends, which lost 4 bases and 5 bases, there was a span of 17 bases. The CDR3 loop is CASSPRGGGRDTQYF. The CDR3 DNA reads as TGTGCCAGCAGCCCCAGAGGGGGGGGCCGAGATACGCAGTATTTT.

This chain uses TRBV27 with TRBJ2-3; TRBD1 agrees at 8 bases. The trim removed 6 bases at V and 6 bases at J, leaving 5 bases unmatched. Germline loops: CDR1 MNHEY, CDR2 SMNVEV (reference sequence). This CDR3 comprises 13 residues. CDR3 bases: TGTGCCAGCAGGGCAGGGGGCGCGGATACGCAGTATTTT. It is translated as CASRAGGADTQYF.

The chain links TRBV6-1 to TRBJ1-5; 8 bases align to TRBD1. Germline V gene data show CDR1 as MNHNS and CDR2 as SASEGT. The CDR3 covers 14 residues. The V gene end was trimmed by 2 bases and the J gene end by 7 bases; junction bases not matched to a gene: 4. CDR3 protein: CASSESGGGQPQHF. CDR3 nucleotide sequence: TGTGCCAGCAGTGAATCAGGGGGCGGGCAGCCCCAGCATTTT.

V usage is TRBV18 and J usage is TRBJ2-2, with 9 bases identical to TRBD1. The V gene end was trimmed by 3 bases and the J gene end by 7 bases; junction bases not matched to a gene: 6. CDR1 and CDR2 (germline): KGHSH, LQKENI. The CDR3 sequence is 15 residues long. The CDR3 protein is CASSPGQGLDGELFF. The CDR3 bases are TGTGCCAGCTCACCGGGACAGGGTCTCGACGGGGAGCTGTTTTTT.

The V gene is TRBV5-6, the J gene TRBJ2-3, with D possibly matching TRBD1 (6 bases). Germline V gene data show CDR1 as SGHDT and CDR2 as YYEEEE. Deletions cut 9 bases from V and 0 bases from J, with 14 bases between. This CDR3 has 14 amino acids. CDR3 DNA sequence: TGTGCCACTTTTAGGGGGTTTAGCACAGATACGCAGTATTTT. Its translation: CATFRGFSTDTQYF.

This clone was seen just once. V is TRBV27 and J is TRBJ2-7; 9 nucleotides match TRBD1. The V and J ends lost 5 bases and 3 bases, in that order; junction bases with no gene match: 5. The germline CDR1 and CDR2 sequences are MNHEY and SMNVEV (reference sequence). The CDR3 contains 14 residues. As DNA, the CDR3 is TGTGCCAGCAGTCACCGGGACAGGGACTACGAGCAGTACTTC. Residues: CASSHRDRDYEQYF.

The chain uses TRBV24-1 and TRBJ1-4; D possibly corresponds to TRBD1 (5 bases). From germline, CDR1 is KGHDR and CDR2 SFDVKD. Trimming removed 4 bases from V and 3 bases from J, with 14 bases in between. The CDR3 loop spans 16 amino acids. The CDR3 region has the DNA TGTGCCACCAGTGACCCTGGGGCGGCCGCTAATGAAAAACTGTTTTTT. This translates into CATSDPGAAANEKLFF.

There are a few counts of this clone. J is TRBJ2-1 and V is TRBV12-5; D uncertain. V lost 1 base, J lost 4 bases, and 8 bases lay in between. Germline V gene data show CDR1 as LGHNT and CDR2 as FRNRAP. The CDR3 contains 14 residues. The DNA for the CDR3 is TGTGCTAGTGGTTTGGACAGCCAGTACAATGAGCAGTTCTTC. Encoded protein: CASGLDSQYNEQFF.